The entry that follows covers one T cell receptor beta chain sequence. The antigen is not known. This sample stems from a study of Graves' ophthalmopathy and Graves' hyperthyroidism. For the study at large: Pretreatment peripheral blood was obtained at initial diagnosis.

PBMCs were isolated from a roughly 10 ml sample of fresh peripheral blood. Germline CDR1 is LGHDT and CDR2 is YNNKEL (reference sequence). The CDR3 length is 15 residues. V lost 4 bases and J 0 bases, leaving 10 bases between the germline ends. Amplification of the TCR beta CDR3 regions used RNA transcripts (as template). Scientists carried out first-round RT-PCR using HTBI primers and then a second-round multiplex PCR. TCRdb used MiXCR to reprocess the multiplex PCR reads, holding one entry per CDR3 protein. The sample lists some 350,000 distinct CDR3 sequences, approximately 18% occurring once. Overall study findings and caveats: Blood repertoires reportedly contained most expanded thyroid clonotypes above 0.001 frequency.

The receptor comes from an adult woman with stable Graves' hyperthyroidism. Specimen: peripheral blood. The chain joins TRBV3-1 to TRBJ1-5; tentative D call: TRBD1 (5 bases). The CDR3 here is CASSPGLFSNQPQHF. The CDR3 coding sequence is TGTGCCAGCAGCCCGGGACTCTTTAGCAATCAGCCCCAGCATTTT.